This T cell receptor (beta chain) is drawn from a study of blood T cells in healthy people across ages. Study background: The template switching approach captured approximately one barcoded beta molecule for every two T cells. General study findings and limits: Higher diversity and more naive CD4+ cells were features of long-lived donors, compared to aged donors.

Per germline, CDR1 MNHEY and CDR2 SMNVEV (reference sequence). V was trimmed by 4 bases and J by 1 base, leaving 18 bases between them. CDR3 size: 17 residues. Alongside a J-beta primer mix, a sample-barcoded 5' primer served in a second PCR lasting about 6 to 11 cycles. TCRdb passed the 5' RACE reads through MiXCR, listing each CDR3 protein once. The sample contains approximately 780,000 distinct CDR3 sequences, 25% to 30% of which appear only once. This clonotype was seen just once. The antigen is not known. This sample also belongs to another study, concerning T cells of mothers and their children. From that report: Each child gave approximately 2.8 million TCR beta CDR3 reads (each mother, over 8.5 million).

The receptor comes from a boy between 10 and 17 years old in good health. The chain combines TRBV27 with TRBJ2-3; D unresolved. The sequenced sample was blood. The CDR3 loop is CASSSMPAGGRTDTQYF. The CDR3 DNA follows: TGTGCCAGCAGTTCAATGCCGGCAGGCGGACGCACAGATACGCAGTATTTT.